This T cell receptor (beta chain) was retrieved from a study of blood T cell repertoires in COVID-19. Methods used by the authors: Reference gene primer amplification in the assay estimated nucleated cell counts. This table comes from immunoSEQ multiplex PCR, and its TCRdb copy is limited to in-frame clones, with some not included. The DNA gave D and trimming, while V, J and clone size come from that table. The profile shows fewer than 700,000 clones, around 90% of them singletons. The source of this sequence is a woman aged 50 to 60 with COVID-19, enrolled during active disease. The sequenced material came from peripheral blood.

CDR3 sequence: CATSDPSAGLGYNEQFF. The DNA of the CDR3 is TGTGCCACCAGTGACCCGAGTGCTGGACTAGGGTACAATGAGCAGTTCTTC. The genes are TRBV24-1 and TRBJ2-1; 7 bases line up with TRBD2. Germline V CDR1 and CDR2: KGHDR, SFDVKD. Trimming removed 4 bases from V and 4 bases from J; junction bases left unmatched: 12. This CDR3 comprises 17 residues.